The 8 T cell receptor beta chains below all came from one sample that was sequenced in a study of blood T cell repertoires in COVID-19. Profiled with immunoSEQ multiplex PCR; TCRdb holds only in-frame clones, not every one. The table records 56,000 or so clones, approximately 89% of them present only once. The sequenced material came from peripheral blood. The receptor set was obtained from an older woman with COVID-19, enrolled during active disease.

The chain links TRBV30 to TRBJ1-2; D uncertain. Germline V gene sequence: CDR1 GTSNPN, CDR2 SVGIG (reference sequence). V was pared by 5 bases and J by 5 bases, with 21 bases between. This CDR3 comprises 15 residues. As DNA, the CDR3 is TGTGCCTGGTCTGGCGGAAGGTCGAGTTCGTATGGCTACACCTTC. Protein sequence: CAWSGGRSSSYGYTF. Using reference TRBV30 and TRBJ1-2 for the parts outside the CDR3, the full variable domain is SQTIHQWPATLVQPVGSPLSLECTVEGTSNPNLYWYRQAAGRGLQLLFYSVGIGQISSEVPQNLSASRPQDRQFILSSKKLLLSDSGFYLCAWSGGRSSSYGYTFGSGTRLTVV.

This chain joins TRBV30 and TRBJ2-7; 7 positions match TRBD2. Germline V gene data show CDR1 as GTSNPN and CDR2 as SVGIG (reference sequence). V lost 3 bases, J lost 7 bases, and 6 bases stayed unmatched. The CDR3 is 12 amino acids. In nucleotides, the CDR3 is TGTGCCTGGAGCCACCCGCGGGGGGAGCAGTACTTC. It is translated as CAWSHPRGEQYF.

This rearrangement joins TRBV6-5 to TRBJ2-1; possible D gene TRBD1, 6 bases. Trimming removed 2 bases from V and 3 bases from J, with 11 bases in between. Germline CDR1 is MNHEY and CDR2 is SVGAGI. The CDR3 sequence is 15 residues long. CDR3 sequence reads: CASSYRFRGYNEQFF. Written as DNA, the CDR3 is TGTGCCAGCAGTTACCGCTTCAGGGGCTACAATGAGCAGTTCTTC.

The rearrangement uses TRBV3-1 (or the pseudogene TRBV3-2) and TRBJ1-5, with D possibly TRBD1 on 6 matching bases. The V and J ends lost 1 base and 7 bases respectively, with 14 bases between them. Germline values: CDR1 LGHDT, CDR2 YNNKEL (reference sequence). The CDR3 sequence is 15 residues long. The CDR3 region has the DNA TGTGCCAGCAGCCAAGCCCAGGGGAGAGGACAGCCCCAGCATTTT. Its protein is CASSQAQGRGQPQHF.

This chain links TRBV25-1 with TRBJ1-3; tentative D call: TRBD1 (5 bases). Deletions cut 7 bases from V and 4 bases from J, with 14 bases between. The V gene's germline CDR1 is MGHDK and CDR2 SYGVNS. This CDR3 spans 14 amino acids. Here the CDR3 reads CASTFTGIGNTIYF. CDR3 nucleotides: TGTGCCAGCACCTTCACAGGTATCGGAAACACCATATATTTT.

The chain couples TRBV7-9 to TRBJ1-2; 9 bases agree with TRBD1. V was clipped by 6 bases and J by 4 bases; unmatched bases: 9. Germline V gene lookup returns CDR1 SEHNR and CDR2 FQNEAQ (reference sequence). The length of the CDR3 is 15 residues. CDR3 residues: CASSHTGGRGYGYTF. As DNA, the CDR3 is TGTGCCAGCAGTCATACAGGGGGCCGCGGCTATGGCTACACCTTC.

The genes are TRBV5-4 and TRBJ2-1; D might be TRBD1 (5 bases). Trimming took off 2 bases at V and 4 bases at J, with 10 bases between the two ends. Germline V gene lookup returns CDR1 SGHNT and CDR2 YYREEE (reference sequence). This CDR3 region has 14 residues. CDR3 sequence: CASSLHQGYNEQFF. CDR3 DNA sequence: TGTGCCAGCAGCTTACACCAGGGTTACAATGAGCAGTTCTTC.

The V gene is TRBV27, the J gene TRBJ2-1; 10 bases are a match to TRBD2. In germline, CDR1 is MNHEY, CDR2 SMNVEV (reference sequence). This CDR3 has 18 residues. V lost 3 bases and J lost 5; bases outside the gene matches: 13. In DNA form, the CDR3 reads TGTGCCAGCAGTTTGTTGAGCGGGAGGGCATGGGGGGACAATGAGCAGTTCTTC. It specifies CASSLLSGRAWGDNEQFF.